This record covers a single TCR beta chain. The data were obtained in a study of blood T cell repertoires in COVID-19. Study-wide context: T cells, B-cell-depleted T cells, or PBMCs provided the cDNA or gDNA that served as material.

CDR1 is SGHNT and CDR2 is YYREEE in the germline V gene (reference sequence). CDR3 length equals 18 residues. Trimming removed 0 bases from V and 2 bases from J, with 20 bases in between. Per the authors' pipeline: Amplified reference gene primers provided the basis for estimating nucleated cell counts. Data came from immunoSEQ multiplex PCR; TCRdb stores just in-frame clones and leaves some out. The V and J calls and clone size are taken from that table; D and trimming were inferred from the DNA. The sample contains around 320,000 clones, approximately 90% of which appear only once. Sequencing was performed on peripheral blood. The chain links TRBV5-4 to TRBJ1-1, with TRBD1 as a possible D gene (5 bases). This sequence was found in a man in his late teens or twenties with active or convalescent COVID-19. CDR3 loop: CASSLVLRREGSNTEAFF. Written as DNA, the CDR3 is TGTGCCAGCAGCTTGGTTTTGCGCAGGGAGGGTTCAAACACTGAAGCTTTCTTT. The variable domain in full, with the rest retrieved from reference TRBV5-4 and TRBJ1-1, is ETGVTQSPTHLIKTRGQQVTLRCSSQSGHNTVSWYQQALGQGPQFIFQYYREEENGRGNFPPRFSGLQFPNYSSELNVNALELDDSALYLCASSLVLRREGSNTEAFFGQGTRLTVV.